Below, 10 T cell receptor beta chains from the same sample are listed, as sequenced in a study of PD-1 blockade in classical Hodgkin lymphoma. Profiled with immunoSEQ multiplex PCR; TCRdb holds only in-frame clones, not every one. The table lists just under 20,000 clones, 75% to 90% of them singletons, with roughly 2.7% in the top ten. The time point denotes: cycle 4 day 1 (C4D1), after six to seven weeks of nivolumab. Each patient experienced a relapse that followed autologous stem cell transplantation, and brentuximab vedotin exposure varied. Negative magnetic selection isolated CD4+ T cells from thawed PBMCs. Material: CD4+ T cells from blood, obtained before the fourth cycle of nivolumab. These TCRs come from a human donor with classical Hodgkin lymphoma.

The J gene is TRBJ2-4, the V gene TRBV7-9, with TRBD2 as a possible D gene (5 bases). With 2 bases removed from V and 3 bases from J, the gap between germline ends came to 8 bases. The CDR3 length is 14 residues. Germline CDR1 is SEHNR and CDR2 is FQNEAQ (reference sequence). The CDR3 region has the DNA TGTGCCAGCAGCTTAAACGCGGGCAAAAACATTCAGTACTTC. It translates to CASSLNAGKNIQYF.

The rearrangement links TRBV4-1 to TRBJ2-3; no firm D call. CDR1 MGHRA and CDR2 YSYEKL come from the germline V gene. Deletions cut 3 bases from V and 2 bases from J, with 12 bases between. The CDR3 loop spans 15 amino acids. CDR3 in amino acids: CASSHGHGLTDTQYF. Written as DNA, the CDR3 is TGCGCCAGCAGCCATGGCCATGGCCTCACAGATACGCAGTATTTT.

The rearrangement links TRBV7-9 to TRBJ1-1; D remains ambiguous. V shed 4 bases and J shed 5 bases, with 8 bases lying between them. The germline CDR1 and CDR2 sequences are SEHNR and FQNEAQ (reference sequence). The CDR3 runs to 12 residues. CDR3 sequence reads: CASSSFGTEAFF. CDR3 bases: TGTGCCAGCAGCTCTTTCGGGACTGAAGCTTTCTTT.

V is TRBV6-1 and J is TRBJ2-1; TRBD2 aligns across 12 bases. Germline CDR1 MNHNS, CDR2 SASEGT. CDR3 size: 14 residues. Trimming removed 5 bases from V and 4 bases from J; junction bases left unmatched: 0. The DNA for the CDR3 is TGTGCCAGCAGTACTAGCGGGAGGTACAATGAGCAGTTCTTC. Translating it yields CASSTSGRYNEQFF.

J is TRBJ2-7 and V is TRBV19; 8 nucleotides line up with TRBD1. Germline V gene sequence: CDR1 LNHDA, CDR2 SQIVND (reference sequence). The CDR3 length is 18 residues. The J segment lost 2 bases and the V segment lost 6 bases, leaving 18 bases of the junction unmatched. CDR3 nucleotides: TGTGCCAGTAGCCAACTTGGACAGGGCGCAGCTCCTACCTACGAGCAGTACTTC. Amino acid sequence: CASSQLGQGAAPTYEQYF. The complete variable domain, with remaining parts taken from reference TRBV19 and TRBJ2-7, reads DGGITQSPKYLFRKEGQNVTLSCEQNLNHDAMYWYRQDPGQGLRLIYYSQIVNDFQKGDIAEGYSVSREKKESFPLTVTSAQKNPTAFYLCASSQLGQGAAPTYEQYFGPGTRLTVT.

The V and J genes are TRBV18 and TRBJ2-7; D is tentatively TRBD1 or TRBD2 (5 bases each). The CDR3 is made up of 13 amino acids. CDR1 and CDR2 (germline): KGHSH, LQKENI. The V gene lost 3 bases and the J gene lost 8 bases, with 14 bases spanning the gap. The CDR3 region is CASSPGTLSKQYF. The CDR3 DNA follows: TGTGCCAGCTCACCGGGGACCCTTAGTAAGCAGTACTTC.

The J gene is TRBJ2-7, the V gene TRBV5-1, with TRBD2 as a possible D gene (5 bases). Trimming pared 0 bases from V and 6 bases from J, leaving 7 bases between. In germline, CDR1 is SGHRS, CDR2 YFSETQ. The CDR3 is 12 amino acids. DNA for the CDR3: TGCGCCAGCAGCTTGGAAGGACTCGAGCAGTACTTC. It is translated as CASSLEGLEQYF.

This clone came up once. This chain joins TRBV6-5 and TRBJ1-5; D might be TRBD1 (6 bases). The CDR3 runs 15 residues. Germline CDR1 MNHEY, CDR2 SVGAGI. Trimming took 6 bases from V and 0 from J, leaving 12 bases between them. The CDR3 sequence: CASSRDISSNQPQHF. CDR3 nucleotide sequence: TGTGCCAGCAGCCGGGACATTTCTAGCAATCAGCCCCAGCATTTT.

CDR3 sequence reads: CASSSSRLEQYF. CDR3 nucleotide sequence: TGTGCCAGCAGCTCCTCCCGGCTCGAGCAGTACTTC. This rearrangement joins TRBV7-2 to TRBJ2-7; D gene unclear. This CDR3 contains 12 residues. CDR1 is SGHTA and CDR2 is FQGNSA in the germline V gene. V lost 4 bases, J lost 6 bases, and 10 bases lay in between.

V is TRBV28 and J is TRBJ1-2, with D possibly TRBD1 on 6 matching bases. V dropped 3 bases and J dropped 8 bases, with 16 bases sitting between them. In germline, CDR1 is MDHEN, CDR2 SYDVKM. The CDR3 loop spans 14 amino acids. The CDR3 region is CASSFQGPPLGYTF. The DNA of the CDR3 is TGTGCCAGCAGTTTCCAGGGGCCCCCTTTGGGCTACACCTTC.